The clone carrying this TCR beta chain turned up a few times. Its antigen is undetermined. Germline V gene data show CDR1 as SGHRS and CDR2 as YFSETQ. CDR3 length: 14 residues. V lost 2 bases and J lost 5; bases outside the gene matches: 3. These data are taken from a study of beta chain features in type 1 diabetes. Study-wide findings and caveats: All four CD4+ subsets of Type 1 diabetes patients contained TCRB CDR3s that were moderately but significantly shorter. Insertions were fewer and deletions more numerous at VDJ junctions in type 1 diabetes patients.

Sorting that relied on CD45RO/CCR7/CD25/CD127/CD95/CD27 yielded CD4+ naive, central memory, regulatory and stem cell-like memory cells. Expressed TCRB transcripts were sequenced, since all the RNA that had been isolated was reverse transcribed. Clones were sequenced by immunoSEQ multiplex PCR, and TCRdb holds only the in-frame ones, with some missing. The sample contains around 250,000 clones, 11% to 15% of which appear only once. The sequenced sample was naive CD4+ T cells from blood. V gene TRBV5-1 combines with J gene TRBJ2-5; 10 positions agree with TRBD1. The TCR sequence derives from a man aged 25-40 years with type 1 diabetes. CDR3 bases: TGCGCCAGCAGCTTCGACAGGGGGCACGAGACCCAGTACTTC. This gives the protein CASSFDRGHETQYF.